This T cell receptor beta chain was sequenced for a study of blood T cell repertoires in COVID-19. Study information: Donors in the United States, Italy and Spain gave samples during acute or convalescent COVID-19. The analysed material was cDNA or gDNA that came from T cells, B-cell-depleted T cells, or PBMCs.

Germline values: CDR1 LGHDT, CDR2 YNNKEL (reference sequence). V lost 4 bases, J lost 8 bases, and 20 bases lay in between. This CDR3 comprises 15 residues. In the study's own analysis: Reference gene primer amplification yielded estimated nucleated cell counts. Profiling relied on immunoSEQ multiplex PCR, and the TCRdb table lists in-frame clones only, not all of them. From that table come the V and J calls and clone size; the DNA was used to work out D and trimming. The repertoire holds 60,000 to 80,000 clones, with 65% to 90% as singletons. The sequencing input was peripheral blood. The origin of this receptor is a man aged 50-59 years with acute or convalescent COVID-19. This chain uses TRBV3-1 (or the pseudogene TRBV3-2) with TRBJ1-1; D remains ambiguous. The CDR3 is CASSPRYPGPPEAFF. As DNA, the CDR3 is TGTGCCAGCAGCCCTAGATATCCGGGTCCCCCCGAAGCTTTCTTT.